This T cell receptor beta chain appears in the sequencing data of a study of CXCR3-negative and CXCR3-positive naive CD8 T cells. The libraries of TRB cDNA were prepared using 5' RACE with UMI labels. TCRdb re-called the 5' RACE reads and gives one entry per CDR3 protein, without DNA. The sample data list roughly 99,000 distinct CDR3 sequences. Study-wide results and caveats: Researchers report that CXCR3-positive naive cells carry more hydrophobic TRB CDR3s than CXCR3-negative naive cells.

For this clonotype: Antigen specificity is unknown.

This CDR3 contains 15 residues. CDR1 and CDR2 from the germline V gene are SGHTA and FQGTGA. The chain carries TRBV7-3 and TRBJ2-5. The sequencing sample was made of naive CXCR3+ CD8+ T cells from blood. Subset specified: CD45RO-CCR7+CD27+CD95- naive CD8+ T cells expressing CXCR3 (TNR3+). This clonotype was obtained from a human donor in good health. Some clones in this sample may be carry-over from other donors' samples. Here the CDR3 reads CASSLILSLQETQYF.